The 14 T cell receptor beta chains given below trace back to one sample, sequenced in a study of shared T cell receptors in the human thymus. Data came from immunoSEQ multiplex PCR; TCRdb stores just in-frame clones and leaves some out. The sample contains some 640,000 clones, more than 75% of which appear only once. This sample was shared with a second study, whose subject was human thymus T cells.

Sample: thymocytes. All receptors derive from a boy in the first two years of life with a congenital heart defect.

This clone was seen only once. The chain carries TRBV9 and TRBJ2-7; tentatively, D is TRBD1 (5 bases). The CDR3 is 14 residues long. Germline V lookup: CDR1 SGDLS, CDR2 YYNGEE. V was shortened by 1 base and J by 5 bases, with 13 bases between the two germline ends. CDR3 in DNA: TGTGCCAGCAGCGTATTGGGGCAGGGCGACGAGCAGTACTTC. Protein sequence: CASSVLGQGDEQYF.

The V call is TRBV10-1, the J call TRBJ2-2; TRBD1 aligns across 11 bases. Germline values: CDR1 WNHNN, CDR2 SYGVQD (reference sequence). The CDR3 is made up of 16 amino acids. Trimming cost V 0 bases and J 6 bases; bases outside gene matches: 3. CDR3 sequence: CASSESSGQGAGELFF. The CDR3, as DNA: TGCGCCAGCAGTGAGTCCTCGGGACAGGGGGCCGGGGAGCTGTTTTTT.

The rearrangement links TRBV19 to TRBJ1-1, with TRBD1 as a possible D gene (6 bases). Germline values: CDR1 LNHDA, CDR2 SQIVND (reference sequence). This CDR3 region has 16 residues. Trimming removed 0 bases at V and 0 bases at J, with 11 bases between. For the CDR3, the DNA is TGTGCCAGTAGTATAGACCAGGGGAGCATGAACACTGAAGCTTTCTTT. It specifies CASSIDQGSMNTEAFF.

J is TRBJ2-5 and V is TRBV7-2; 9 positions agree with TRBD1. Looked up from germline, CDR1 is SGHTA and CDR2 is FQGNSA. The CDR3 is 13 residues long. Unmatched junction bases numbered 3, after V lost 5 bases and J lost 5 bases. CDR3 nucleotides: TGTGCCAGCAGCCGGGACAGGGTTGAGACCCAGTACTTC. This gives the protein CASSRDRVETQYF. Full variable domain (outside the CDR3, taken from reference TRBV7-2 and TRBJ2-5): GAGVSQSPSNKVTEKGKDVELRCDPISGHTALYWYRQSLGQGLEFLIYFQGNSAPDKSGLPSDRFSAERTGGSVSTLTIQRTQQEDSAVYLCASSRDRVETQYFGPGTRLLVL.

The genes are TRBV28 and TRBJ2-2; 9 bases line up with TRBD1. This CDR3 is built from 17 residues. After removal of 2 bases from V and 4 bases from J, the junction contained 8 bases not matched to a gene. Germline CDR1 is MDHEN and CDR2 is SYDVKM. The CDR3 DNA is TGTGCCAGCAGTTTAAGCCCCGGGACAGGGCTCACCGGGGAGCTGTTTTTT. Amino acid sequence: CASSLSPGTGLTGELFF. Full variable domain (remainder filled in from reference TRBV28 and TRBJ2-2): DVKVTQSSRYLVKRTGEKVFLECVQDMDHENMFWYRQDPGLGLRLIYFSYDVKMKEKGDIPEGYSVSREKKERFSLILESASTNQTSMYLCASSLSPGTGLTGELFFGEGSRLTVL.

V is TRBV6-5 and J is TRBJ1-2; unclear D gene. The V end was cut by 8 bases, the J end by 8 bases, with 15 bases between. CDR1 is MNHEY, CDR2 SVGAGI, per germline. This CDR3 contains 12 residues. The CDR3 here is CASRTLSIGYTF. The CDR3 nucleotides read TGTGCCAGCCGTACCCTTTCTATAGGCTACACCTTC.

The table lists this clone with a count of one. V is TRBV7-6 and J is TRBJ1-5, with TRBD1 matching 7 bases. The J segment lost 6 bases and the V segment lost 1 base, leaving 6 bases of the junction unmatched. There are 15 residues in the CDR3. Germline V CDR1 and CDR2: SGHVS, FNYEAQ. The DNA for the CDR3 is TGTGCCAGCAGCTTAGATACAGGGGCGGGTCAGCCCCAGCATTTT. It is translated as CASSLDTGAGQPQHF.

This chain links TRBV4-1 with TRBJ2-5; 7 nucleotides line up with TRBD1. Germline V lookup: CDR1 MGHRA, CDR2 YSYEKL. Trimming cost V 4 bases and J 2 bases; bases outside gene matches: 10. The CDR3 sequence is 16 residues long. The CDR3 region is CASSRRGQPAQETQYF. CDR3 bases: TGCGCCAGCAGCCGTCGGGGACAGCCCGCACAAGAGACCCAGTACTTC.

The gene calls are TRBV9 and TRBJ2-7, with TRBD2 matching over 12 bases. Germline assignment: CDR1 SGDLS and CDR2 YYNGEE. Trimming cost V 4 bases and J 5 bases; bases outside gene matches: 7. The CDR3 runs 15 residues. The CDR3 spells CASSPTSGRSHEQYF. CDR3 in DNA: TGTGCCAGCAGCCCGACTAGCGGGAGATCCCACGAGCAGTACTTC.

The chain links TRBV7-8 to TRBJ2-7, with D tentatively TRBD1 (6 bases). The CDR3 totals 17 residues. Trimming pared 3 bases from V and 6 bases from J, leaving 24 bases between. CDR1 is SGHVS and CDR2 is FQNEAQ in the germline V gene. The CDR3 here is CASSFCRGKQGPIEQYF. The CDR3 DNA is TGTGCCAGCAGCTTTTGTCGTGGGAAGCAGGGGCCTATCGAGCAGTACTTC.

The rearrangement links TRBV15 to TRBJ1-1; 7 bases agree with TRBD1. This CDR3 region has 15 residues. The V segment lost 0 bases and the J segment 1 base; nucleotides outside the gene matches: 2. CDR1 and CDR2 (germline): LNHNV, YYDKDF (reference sequence). For the CDR3, the DNA is TGTGCCACCAGCAGAGACAGGGGGACGAACACTGAAGCTTTCTTT. It codes for CATSRDRGTNTEAFF.

The chain couples TRBV12-5 to TRBJ2-7; 15 bases map to TRBD2. The CDR3 is 20 residues long. The ends lost 0 bases at V and 2 bases at J; junction bases unmatched: 11. Per the germline V gene, CDR1 is LGHNT and CDR2 is FRNRAP. In nucleotides, the CDR3 is TGTGCTAGTGGTTTGGTACTACCCCCGGGACTAGCGGGAGGACCCTACGAGCAGTACTTC. It encodes CASGLVLPPGLAGGPYEQYF.

The chain uses TRBV4-3 and TRBJ2-3; the match to TRBD1 covers 8 bases. The CDR3 runs to 15 residues. Germline assignment: CDR1 LGHNA and CDR2 YSLEER. V dropped 0 bases and J dropped 4; count of bases not matched to a gene: 3. CDR3 sequence: CASSQEQDRADTQYF. For the CDR3, the DNA is TGCGCCAGCAGCCAAGAACAGGACAGGGCAGATACGCAGTATTTT.

The chain joins TRBV6-1 to TRBJ1-4; maybe TRBD1 (5 bases). Deletions cut 1 base from V and 12 bases from J, with 18 bases between. The CDR3 runs 15 residues. Germline-derived CDR1 and CDR2 are MNHNS and SASEGT. The CDR3 nucleotides read TGTGCCAGCAGTGAAGTGGTGGACGGGGGGGGTGAACTGTTTTTT. Its translation: CASSEVVDGGGELFF.